Reported below is one T cell receptor beta chain. cDNA came from roughly 0.47 to 1 ug RNA primed by random hexamers. The immunoSEQ assay covered 54 Vbeta and 13 Jbeta segments for CDR3. In TCRdb, the immunoSEQ multiplex PCR reads were re-called with MiXCR into one record per CDR3 protein. The sample has about 150,000 distinct CDR3 sequences, 95% seen once; the top ten hold 0.14% to 0.15%. The sample originates from a study of CD8 T cells in Susac syndrome. V lost 3 bases and J lost 0, with 14 bases in between. The CDR3 loop spans 16 amino acids. Germline CDR1 is SGDLS and CDR2 is YYNGEE. This receptor was taken from a human donor with multiple sclerosis. Sequencing input: CD8+ T cells from PBMCs. V usage is TRBV9 and J usage is TRBJ2-3; a weak D match, TRBD2 (7 bases). The CDR3 protein is CASSAPRGASTDTQYF. The CDR3 DNA reads TGTGCCAGCAGCGCCCCCCGGGGGGCTAGCACAGATACGCAGTATTTT.